The T cell receptor (beta chain) described here comes from a study of healthy donors' naive CD4 and CD8 T cells. As for the study in general: Donors spanned ages 20-25, 40-50 and 60-70 years, half female. All functional IMGT TCR alpha variants were covered by new primers.

Whole-study results and caveats: Negatively charged CDR3s marked CD8+ lineage; positively charged CDR3s marked CD4+ lineage. Possible naive T cell homeostatic proliferation bias remained unaddressed.

Worth noting for this clonotype: What it binds is not known.

This CDR3 is 10 amino acids long. Deletions cut 4 bases from V and 3 bases from J, with 3 bases between. The germline gives CDR1 SQVTM, CDR2 ANQGSEA. Starting from 500 ng of total RNA, TCR libraries were made with linear amplification. TCRdb reprocessed the reads with MiXCR, giving one entry per CDR3 protein. The data show approximately 200,000 distinct CDR3 sequences, around three quarters seen once. The source of this sequence is a pool of human donors in good health; the sample pools cells from several healthy donors. The chain has TRBV29-1 and TRBJ1-1, with D unclear. Sequencing input: naive CD4+ and CD8+ T cells sorted from blood, pooled from several donors. The CDR3 DNA follows: TGCAGCGTTGTTTACACTGAAGCTTTCTTT. Translated: CSVVYTEAFF. Variable domain in full (rest from reference TRBV29-1 and TRBJ1-1): SAVISQKPSRDICQRGTSLTIQCQVDSQVTMMFWYRQQPGQSLTLIATANQGSEATYESGFVIDKFPISRPNLTFSTLTVSNMSPEDSSIYLCSVVYTEAFFGQGTRLTVV.